A selection of T cell receptor beta chains follows, all from one sample in a study of T cells in pancreatic ductal adenocarcinoma. TCRdb keeps only in-frame clones here, not all; method: immunoSEQ multiplex PCR. The repertoire holds approximately 97,000 clones, with nearly 95% as singletons. Sample: PBMCs. The receptors shown here come from a human donor with pancreatic ductal adenocarcinoma. The CDR3 runs from the conserved cysteine through the conserved F or W. A D gene is named only where the DNA matches it firmly. Clone size appears in some rows only: once, few, many, or a class for an expanded clone.

>TRBJ1-4|.|TRBV15|TRBD1
TGTGCCACCAGCAAAGGACAGGGTAATGAAAAACTGTTTTTT
CATSKGQGNEKLFF
>TRBJ2-2|.|TRBV19|.
TGTGCCAGTACTGCGTTCCAGAACACCGGGGAGCTGTTTTTT
CASTAFQNTGELFF
>TRBJ2-7|.|TRBV13|.
TGTGCCAGCAGTCGACAGTACCCCTACGAGCAGTACTTC
CASSRQYPYEQYF
>TRBJ1-1|.|TRBV4-1|.
TGCGCCAGCAGCCAAGAGTTAGCGCGGACTGAAGCTTTCTTT
CASSQELARTEAFF
>TRBJ2-3|.|TRBV2|TRBD2
TGTGCCAGCAGTACAAGCGGGAGCGCACTCACAGATACGCAGTATTTT
CASSTSGSALTDTQYF
>TRBJ1-2|.|TRBV10-3|.
TGTGCCATCAAAGGGGACTTTGATGGCTACACCTTC
CAIKGDFDGYTF
>TRBJ1-2|few|TRBV6-5|.
TGTGCCAGCAGTTACTCGTCAGGGTTAAACGGCTACACCTTC
CASSYSSGLNGYTF
>TRBJ2-7|.|TRBV10-3|TRBD2
TGTGCCATCAGGAAGGGACTAGCCTACGAGCAGTACTTC
CAIRKGLAYEQYF
>TRBJ1-1|few|TRBV12-5|.
TGTGCTGGGTCAAAGCAGGGTTGGACTGAAGCTTTCTTT
CAGSKQGWTEAFF
>TRBJ2-1|.|TRBV28|.
TGTGCCAGCAGCTCCACTCCTTACAATGAGCAGTTCTTC
CASSSTPYNEQFF
>TRBJ2-5|.|TRBV20-1|.
TGCAGTGGTTGGGGGCGCGAGACCCAGTACTTC
CSGWGRETQYF
>TRBJ2-3|.|TRBV4-1|.
TGCGCCAGCAGCCAGTCACCCGCGAGTCTGGCAAGGGGAGATACGCAGTATTTT
CASSQSPASLARGDTQYF
>TRBJ1-1|once|TRBV19|.
TGTGCCAAAGGGGCGAGGCACACTGAAGCTTTCTTT
CAKGARHTEAFF
>TRBJ2-5|once|TRBV30|.
TGTGCCTGGAGTAAGGCGGGCCCCGTGGCACAGACCCAGTACTTC
CAWSKAGPVAQTQYF
>TRBJ2-1|.|TRBV7-2|.
TGTGCCAGCAGCTCTAGAGGGAGCTCCTACAATGAGCAGTTCTTC
CASSSRGSSYNEQFF
>TRBJ2-7|.|TRBV12-5|TRBD1
TGTGCTAGTGGCTCCGGACAGGGGAACTACGAGCAGTACTTC
CASGSGQGNYEQYF
>TRBJ1-3|.|TRBV6-6|TRBD1
TGTGCCAGCATCGCCACCGGGACAGGCTCTGGAAACACCATATATTTT
CASIATGTGSGNTIYF
>TRBJ2-7|.|TRBV5-1|.
TGCGCCAGCACAGAACAGGGTGGTTCCTACGAGCAGTACTTC
CASTEQGGSYEQYF
>TRBJ2-7|.|TRBV19|TRBD1
TGTGCCAGTAGTCCCGGGACAGGGGGCTACGAGCAGTACTTC
CASSPGTGGYEQYF
>TRBJ2-5|.|TRBV9|.
TGTGCCAGCAGCGGGAGCGCCCAACCTCAAGCGACCCAGTACTTC
CASSGSAQPQATQYF
>TRBJ2-1|.|TRBV30|TRBD1
TGTGCCTGGGCTCATAGGACAGGGGGCAATGAGCAGTTCTTC
CAWAHRTGGNEQFF
>TRBJ1-3|.|TRBV9|.
TGTGCCAGCAGCGTAGGTATAGGAGGTGGAAACACCATATATTTT
CASSVGIGGGNTIYF
>TRBJ2-1|.|TRBV7-9|TRBD2
TGTGCCAGCAGCTCCCCCACGGGGGGGAACAATGAGCAGTTCTTC
CASSSPTGGNNEQFF
>TRBJ2-1|.|TRBV2|TRBD1
TGTGCCAGCAGTCCCCTAGTCGGGACAGGACAGTTCTTC
CASSPLVGTGQFF
>TRBJ1-2|.|TRBV27|TRBD1
TGTGCCAGCAGACGGACCGGGACAGGGGTTGGCTACACCTTC
CASRRTGTGVGYTF
>TRBJ1-2|.|TRBV7-2|TRBD1
TGTGCCAGCAGCTTAGATCCCGGGACAGGATCGTTCTCTGGCTACACCTTC
CASSLDPGTGSFSGYTF
>TRBJ2-2|.|TRBV5-4|.
TGTGCCAGCAGCTCGCGACTAGGCGGGGAGCTGTTTTTT
CASSSRLGGELFF
>TRBJ2-1|.|TRBV5-1|TRBD2
TGCGCCAGCGAACCGGGACTAGCGGGAGTAAGTGAGCAGTTCTTC
CASEPGLAGVSEQFF
>TRBJ2-3|.|TRBV2|TRBD2
TGTGCCAGCAGTGCACAGCGGGGGGGCACAGATACGCAGTATTTT
CASSAQRGGTDTQYF